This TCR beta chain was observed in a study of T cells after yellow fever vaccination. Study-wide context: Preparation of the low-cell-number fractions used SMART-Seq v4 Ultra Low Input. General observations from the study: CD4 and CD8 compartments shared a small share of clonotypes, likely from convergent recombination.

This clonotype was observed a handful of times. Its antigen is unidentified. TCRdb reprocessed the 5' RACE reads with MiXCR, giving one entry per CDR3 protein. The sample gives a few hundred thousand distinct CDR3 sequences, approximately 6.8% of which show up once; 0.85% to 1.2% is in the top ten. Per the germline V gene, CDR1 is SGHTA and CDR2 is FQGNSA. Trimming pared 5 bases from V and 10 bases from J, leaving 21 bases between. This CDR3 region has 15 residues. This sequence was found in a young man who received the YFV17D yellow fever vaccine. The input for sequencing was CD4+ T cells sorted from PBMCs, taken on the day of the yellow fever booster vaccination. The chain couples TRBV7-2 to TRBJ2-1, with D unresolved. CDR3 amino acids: CASSPQAQLSLEQFF. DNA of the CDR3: TGTGCCAGCAGCCCCCAGGCACAACTTAGCTTAGAGCAGTTCTTC.